Listed below are T cell receptor beta chains from one sample, sequenced in a study of T cell repertoires in cytomegalovirus infection. TCRdb analysed the reads with MiXCR anew, one entry per CDR3 protein. Of about 310,000 distinct CDR3 sequences listed, around 25% are singletons. These receptors lack a known antigen. The starting material was cultured PBMCs, obtained from culture after CMV antigen stimulation. Receptors were obtained from a human donor in good health (CMV status not recorded). Some clones in this sample may be carry-over from other donors' samples. Each CDR3 is given with its conserved first and last residue. A D gene is named only where the DNA matches it firmly. Rows give clone size only sometimes, using once, few, many, or a class for an expanded clone.

TRBJ2-1 TRBV20-1 TRBD2 NA CSADPSGQIF TGCAGTGCTGATCCTAGCGGCCAGATCTTC
TRBJ1-3 TRBV6-5 NA few CASTRLPSGNTIYF TGTGCCAGCACTCGATTACCATCCGGAAACACCATATATTTT
TRBJ1-1 TRBV27 NA NA CASATGDTIEAFF TGTGCCAGCGCTACCGGGGACACCATTGAAGCTTTCTTT
TRBJ1-4 TRBV20-1 NA NA CSARPGEKLFF TGCAGTGCTAGACCAGGGGAAAAACTGTTTTTT
TRBJ1-2 TRBV15 NA few CATSRDRRYGYTF TGTGCCACCAGCAGAGATCGGAGATATGGCTACACCTTC
TRBJ1-2 TRBV7-2 TRBD1 many CASSLETQGSYGYTF TGTGCCAGCAGCTTAGAAACACAGGGGTCCTATGGCTACACCTTC
TRBJ1-3 TRBV28 NA few CASRPLGNTIYF TGTGCCAGCAGACCGTTAGGAAACACCATATATTTT
TRBJ1-1 TRBV5-1 NA many CASSLQSGFNAEAFF TGCGCCAGCAGCTTGCAGTCGGGCTTTAACGCTGAAGCTTTCTTT
TRBJ1-2 TRBV7-2 NA few CASSPRAVPNGYTF TGTGCCAGCAGCCCGAGGGCCGTACCAAACGGCTACACCTTC
TRBJ2-1 TRBV7-4 TRBD2 NA CASSLGSGTFLRIEQFF TGTGCCAGCAGCTTAGGAAGCGGGACCTTTCTTCGGATTGAGCAGTTCTTC
TRBJ2-7 TRBV20-1 TRBD2 NA CSARPLEASGRSEQYF TGCAGTGCTAGACCCTTAGAGGCTAGCGGGAGGAGTGAGCAGTACTTC
TRBJ2-5 TRBV4-1 NA many CASSQKDFPQETQYF TGCGCCAGCAGCCAAAAGGACTTTCCCCAAGAGACCCAGTACTTC
TRBJ2-3 TRBV10-3 NA many CATRPSTDTQYF TGTGCCACCCGTCCAAGCACAGATACGCAGTATTTT
TRBJ2-2 TRBV19 NA few CASSMVGELFF TGTGCCAGTAGTATGGTCGGGGAGCTGTTTTTT
TRBJ1-5 TRBV6-5 NA many CANYQGSNQPQHF TGTGCCAATTATCAGGGGAGCAATCAGCCCCAGCATTTT
TRBJ1-5 TRBV6-2/TRBV6-3 NA few CASSGQEYQPQHF TGTGCCAGCAGTGGCCAGGAGTATCAGCCCCAGCATTTT
TRBJ2-1 TRBV20-1 NA NA CSARSGRSYNEQFF TGCAGTGCGAGAAGCGGCCGCTCCTACAATGAGCAGTTCTTC
TRBJ1-5 TRBV7-8 TRBD1 NA CASSLRTGDNQPQHF TGTGCCAGCAGCTTAAGGACAGGGGATAATCAGCCCCAGCATTTT
TRBJ2-1 TRBV7-6 TRBD2 many CASSLGSGTVYNEQFF TGTGCCAGCAGCTTAGGTAGCGGGACCGTCTACAATGAGCAGTTCTTC
TRBJ2-3 TRBV6-6 TRBD2 few CATRTSGGGDTQYF TGTGCCACTCGGACTAGCGGGGGAGGAGATACGCAGTATTTT
TRBJ2-7 TRBV12-3/TRBV12-4 TRBD2 NA CASSPHTSGIFREQYF TGTGCCAGCAGTCCTCATACTAGCGGGATCTTTAGGGAGCAGTACTTC
TRBJ2-1 TRBV7-3 NA many CASSLIAGKNEQFF TGTGCCAGCAGCTTAATTGCAGGGAAAAATGAGCAGTTCTTC
TRBJ2-1 TRBV6-5 NA few CASSYSFGVGGAYNEQFF TGTGCCAGCAGTTACTCGTTTGGTGTGGGGGGAGCCTACAATGAGCAGTTCTTC
TRBJ2-7 TRBV6-1 TRBD1 few CASSAPAGQATYEQYF TGTGCCAGCAGTGCCCCCGCCGGACAGGCGACCTACGAGCAGTACTTC
TRBJ2-1 TRBV5-5 NA few CASSSLWTESSYNEQFF TGTGCCAGCAGCTCCCTGTGGACTGAAAGCTCCTACAATGAGCAGTTCTTC
TRBJ2-1 TRBV12-3/TRBV12-4 NA few CASSDDSNEQFF TGTGCCAGCAGTGACGACAGCAATGAGCAGTTCTTC
TRBJ2-2 TRBV19 NA NA CASNWGGGGANTGELFF TGTGCCAGTAATTGGGGGGGCGGGGGAGCGAACACCGGGGAGCTGTTTTTT
TRBJ2-1 TRBV6-2/TRBV6-3 TRBD2 many CASELAGGNNEQFF TGTGCCAGCGAACTAGCGGGGGGGAACAATGAGCAGTTCTTC
TRBJ2-3 TRBV7-9 NA few CASSAGDTQYF TGTGCCAGCAGCGCTGGAGATACGCAGTATTTT
TRBJ2-2 TRBV24-1 NA few CATKADSDTGELFF TGTGCCACCAAGGCGGATAGCGATACCGGGGAGCTGTTTTTT
TRBJ1-5 TRBV12-3/TRBV12-4 NA NA CASSLRGGGPQHF TGTGCCAGCAGTTTAAGGGGAGGCGGGCCCCAGCATTTT
TRBJ2-3 TRBV7-9 TRBD2 few CASCNTGGPGRVSDTQYF TGTGCCAGCTGTAACACGGGGGGGCCCGGGAGAGTTTCAGATACGCAGTATTTT
TRBJ2-6 TRBV12-3/TRBV12-4 NA NA CASSFQLSGANVLTF TGTGCCAGCAGTTTTCAGCTCTCTGGGGCCAACGTCCTGACTTTC
TRBJ2-1 TRBV6-8 NA NA CASRSPGRPEANEQFF TGTGCCAGCAGATCCCCCGGGCGCCCGGAGGCTAATGAGCAGTTCTTC
TRBJ2-1 TRBV6-2/TRBV6-3 NA many CASTQGSPYNEQFF TGTGCCAGCACCCAGGGGTCTCCCTACAATGAGCAGTTCTTC